The 9 T cell receptor beta chains given below trace back to one sample, sequenced in a study of technical replicates of blood from a few donors. The method was immunoSEQ multiplex PCR; TCRdb's version includes in-frame clones alone and lacks a portion of them. The table shows some 64,000 clones, with about 86% occurring only once. The sample consisted of PBMCs. The receptors were gathered from a human donor in good health. Some clones in this sample may be carry-over from other donors' samples.

This sequence joins TRBV5-6 and TRBJ2-1; 7 bases are shared with TRBD2. Germline CDR1 reads SGHDT; CDR2 reads YYEEEE. The V segment lost 2 bases and the J segment 3 bases; nucleotides outside the gene matches: 8. There are 16 residues in the CDR3. CDR3 sequence: CASSFLGGRIYNEQFF. CDR3 sequence (DNA): TGTGCCAGCAGCTTTCTGGGGGGGAGGATCTACAATGAGCAGTTCTTC.

The chain is built from TRBV2 and TRBJ1-1; D might be TRBD1 (6 bases). Germline V gives CDR1 SNHLY, CDR2 FYNNEI. CDR3 length: 16 amino acids. V dropped 0 bases and J dropped 4 bases, with 15 bases sitting between them. CDR3 protein: CASSEALGGARTEAFF. The CDR3 nucleotides read TGTGCCAGCAGTGAAGCGCTTGGGGGGGCGCGCACTGAAGCTTTCTTT.

The CDR3 loop reads CASRDSLKYQETQYF. In DNA, the CDR3 is TGTGCCAGTCGGGACAGCCTCAAGTACCAAGAGACCCAGTACTTC. The rearrangement links TRBV19 to TRBJ2-5; 7 nucleotides agree with TRBD1. J lost 0 bases, V lost 8 bases, and 9 bases had no gene match. CDR3 length: 15 amino acids. Germline loops: CDR1 LNHDA, CDR2 SQIVND (reference sequence).

The chain employs TRBV7-6 and TRBJ2-5; 11 nucleotides match TRBD2. The CDR3 contains 16 residues. CDR1 and CDR2 (germline): SGHVS, FNYEAQ. V was pared by 6 bases and J by 2 bases, with 8 bases of the junction left unmatched. The CDR3 sequence: CASSLNIAGGQETQYF. Here the CDR3 DNA reads TGTGCCAGCAGTCTGAACATAGCGGGGGGGCAAGAGACCCAGTACTTC.

The chain joins TRBV6-6 to TRBJ2-5; D perhaps matches TRBD2 (5 bases). Germline loops: CDR1 MNHNY, CDR2 SVGAGI (reference sequence). V gave up 6 bases and J gave up 5 bases, with 13 bases separating them. This CDR3 spans 13 amino acids. The CDR3 bases are TGTGCCAGCAGACCCCCGGGAAGGGAGACCCAGTACTTC. It encodes CASRPPGRETQYF.

This rearrangement joins TRBV5-6 to TRBJ2-2; TRBD1 matches 8 bases. The trim removed 1 base at V and 1 base at J, leaving 3 bases unmatched. Germline loops: CDR1 SGHDT, CDR2 YYEEEE. This CDR3 has 16 amino acids. CDR3 in DNA: TGTGCCAGCAGCTTGTTAGGGACAGGGAACACCGGGGAGCTGTTTTTT. Its protein product is CASSLLGTGNTGELFF. The full variable domain, rest sourced from reference TRBV5-6 and TRBJ2-2, is DAGVTQSPTHLIKTRGQQVTLRCSPKSGHDTVSWYQQALGQGPQFIFQYYEEEERQRGNFPDRFSGHQFPNYSSELNVNALLLGDSALYLCASSLLGTGNTGELFFGEGSRLTVL.

The V gene is TRBV7-9, the J gene TRBJ1-5; D unclear. V dropped 5 bases and J dropped 0 bases, with 14 bases sitting between them. The germline V gene encodes CDR1 SEHNR and CDR2 FQNEAQ (reference sequence). CDR3 length: 16 residues. CDR3: CASSATDLYSNQPQHF. The CDR3 DNA follows: TGTGCCAGCAGCGCCACCGACTTGTATAGCAATCAGCCCCAGCATTTT.

Only a few counts were recorded for this clone. The rearrangement uses TRBV7-9 and TRBJ2-2; possibly TRBD2 for D (5 bases). Trimming took off 3 bases at V and 1 base at J, with 9 bases between the two ends. Germline-derived CDR1 and CDR2 are SEHNR and FQNEAQ (reference sequence). This CDR3 spans 15 amino acids. This CDR3 is CASSFSTRNTGELFF. The CDR3 DNA sequence: TGTGCCAGCAGCTTCTCAACTAGGAACACCGGGGAGCTGTTTTTT.

The V gene is TRBV29-1, the J gene TRBJ2-5, with a possible D match to TRBD2 (7 bases). CDR1 and CDR2 from the germline V gene are SQVTM and ANQGSEA. V was clipped by 8 bases and J by 4 bases, with 17 bases between them. The CDR3 consists of 13 residues. The CDR3 DNA is TGCAGCTATAGGCGGGGGCGGGTAGAGACCCAGTACTTC. Residues: CSYRRGRVETQYF. Filled out from reference TRBV29-1 and TRBJ2-5, the complete variable domain reads SAVISQKPSRDICQRGTSLTIQCQVDSQVTMMFWYRQQPGQSLTLIATANQGSEATYESGFVIDKFPISRPNLTFSTLTVSNMSPEDSSIYLCSYRRGRVETQYFGPGTRLLVL.